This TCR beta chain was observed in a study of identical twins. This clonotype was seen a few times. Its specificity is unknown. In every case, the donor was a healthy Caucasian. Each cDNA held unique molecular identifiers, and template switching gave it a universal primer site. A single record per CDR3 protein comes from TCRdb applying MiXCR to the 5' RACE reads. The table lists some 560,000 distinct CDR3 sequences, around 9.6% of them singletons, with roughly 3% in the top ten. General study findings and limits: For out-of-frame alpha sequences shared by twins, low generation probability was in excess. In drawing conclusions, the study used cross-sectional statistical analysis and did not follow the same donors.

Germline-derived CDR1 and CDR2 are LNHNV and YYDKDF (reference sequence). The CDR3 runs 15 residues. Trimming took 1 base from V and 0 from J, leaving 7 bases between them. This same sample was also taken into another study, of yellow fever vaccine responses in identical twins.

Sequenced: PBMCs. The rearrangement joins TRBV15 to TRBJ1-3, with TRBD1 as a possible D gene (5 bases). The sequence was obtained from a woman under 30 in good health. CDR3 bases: TGTGCCACCAGCAGAGCAGGGAGCTCTGGAAACACCATATATTTT. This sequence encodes CATSRAGSSGNTIYF.